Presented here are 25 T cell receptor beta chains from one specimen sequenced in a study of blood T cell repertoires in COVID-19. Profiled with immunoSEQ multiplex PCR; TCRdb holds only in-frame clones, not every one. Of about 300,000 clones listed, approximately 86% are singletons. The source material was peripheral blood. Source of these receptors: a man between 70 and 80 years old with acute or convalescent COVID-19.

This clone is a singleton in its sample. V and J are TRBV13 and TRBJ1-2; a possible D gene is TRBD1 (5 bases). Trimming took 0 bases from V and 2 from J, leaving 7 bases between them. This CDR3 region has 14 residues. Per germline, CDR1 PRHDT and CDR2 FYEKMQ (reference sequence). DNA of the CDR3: TGTGCCAGCAGCTTAGGAAAGGGGAACTATGGCTACACCTTC. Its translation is CASSLGKGNYGYTF.

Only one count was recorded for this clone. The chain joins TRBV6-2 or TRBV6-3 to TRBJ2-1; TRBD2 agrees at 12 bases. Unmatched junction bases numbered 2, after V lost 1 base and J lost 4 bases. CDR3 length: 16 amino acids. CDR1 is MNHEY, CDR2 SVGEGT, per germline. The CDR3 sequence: CASSYYTSGGYNEQFF. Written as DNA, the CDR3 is TGTGCCAGCAGTTACTATACTAGCGGGGGGTACAATGAGCAGTTCTTC.

The CDR3, as DNA: TGTGCCAGCAGTTTACTAGGGACATTGAGGTACGAGCAGTACTTC. It translates to CASSLLGTLRYEQYF. The rearrangement links TRBV28 to TRBJ2-7; a weak D match, TRBD1 (6 bases). This CDR3 contains 15 residues. CDR1 and CDR2 from the germline V gene are MDHEN and SYDVKM. Trimming left V 2 bases short and J 4 bases short, with 15 bases between.

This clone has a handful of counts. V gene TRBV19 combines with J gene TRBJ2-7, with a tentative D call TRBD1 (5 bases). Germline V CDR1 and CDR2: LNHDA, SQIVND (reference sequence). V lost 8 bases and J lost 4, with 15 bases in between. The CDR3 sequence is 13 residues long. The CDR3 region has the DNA TGTGCCAGTTCTACCCAAGGGGCGTACGAGCAGTACTTC. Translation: CASSTQGAYEQYF.

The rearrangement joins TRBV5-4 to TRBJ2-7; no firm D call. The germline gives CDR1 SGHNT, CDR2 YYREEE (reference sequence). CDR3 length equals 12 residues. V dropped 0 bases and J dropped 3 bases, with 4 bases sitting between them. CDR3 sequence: CASSLGNYEQYF. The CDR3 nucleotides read TGTGCCAGCAGCTTGGGTAACTACGAGCAGTACTTC.

The CDR3 loop is CASSIPRGGNTEAFF. CDR3 bases: TGTGCCAGCAGCATCCCCAGGGGCGGGAACACTGAAGCTTTCTTT. V is TRBV5-5 and J is TRBJ1-1; a possible D gene is TRBD1 (6 bases). V was cut by 4 bases and J by 1 base, with 14 bases left in between. In germline, CDR1 is SGHKS, CDR2 YYEKEE (reference sequence). There are 15 residues in the CDR3.

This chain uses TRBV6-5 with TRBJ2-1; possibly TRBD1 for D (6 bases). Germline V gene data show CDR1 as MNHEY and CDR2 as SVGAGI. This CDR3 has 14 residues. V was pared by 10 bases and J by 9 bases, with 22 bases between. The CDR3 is CATSGPQRGGEQFF. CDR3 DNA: TGTGCCACCTCCGGGCCTCAAAGAGGGGGTGAGCAGTTCTTC.

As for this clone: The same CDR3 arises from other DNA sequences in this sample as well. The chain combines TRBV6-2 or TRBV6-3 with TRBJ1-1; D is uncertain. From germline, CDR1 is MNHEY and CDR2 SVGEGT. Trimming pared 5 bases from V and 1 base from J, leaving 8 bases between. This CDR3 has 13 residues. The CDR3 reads CASSPTRNTEAFF. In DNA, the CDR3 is TGTGCCAGCAGTCCCACACGGAACACTGAAGCTTTCTTT.

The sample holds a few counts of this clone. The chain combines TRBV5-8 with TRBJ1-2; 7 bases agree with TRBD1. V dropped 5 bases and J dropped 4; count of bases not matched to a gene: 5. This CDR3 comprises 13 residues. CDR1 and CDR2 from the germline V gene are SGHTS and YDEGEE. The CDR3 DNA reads TGTGCCAGCAGTTTAGGGGGCCCCTATGGCTACACCTTC. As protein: CASSLGGPYGYTF.

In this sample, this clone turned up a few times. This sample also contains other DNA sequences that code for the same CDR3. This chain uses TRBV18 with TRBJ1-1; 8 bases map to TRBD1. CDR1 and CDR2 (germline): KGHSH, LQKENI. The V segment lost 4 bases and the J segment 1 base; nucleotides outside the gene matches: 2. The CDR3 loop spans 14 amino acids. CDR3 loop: CASSLGQGNTEAFF. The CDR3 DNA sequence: TGTGCCAGCTCACTCGGACAGGGGAACACTGAAGCTTTCTTT.

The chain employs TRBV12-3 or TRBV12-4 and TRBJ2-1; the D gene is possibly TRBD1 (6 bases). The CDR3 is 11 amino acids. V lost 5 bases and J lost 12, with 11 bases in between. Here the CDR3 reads CASSPGVRQFF. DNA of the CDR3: TGTGCCAGCAGTCCAGGGGTTCGGCAGTTCTTC.

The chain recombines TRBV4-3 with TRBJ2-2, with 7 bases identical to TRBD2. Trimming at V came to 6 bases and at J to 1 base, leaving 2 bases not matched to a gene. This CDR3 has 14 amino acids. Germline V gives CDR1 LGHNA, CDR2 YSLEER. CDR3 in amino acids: CASRLAWNTGELFF. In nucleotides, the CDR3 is TGCGCCAGCAGACTAGCGTGGAACACCGGGGAGCTGTTTTTT.

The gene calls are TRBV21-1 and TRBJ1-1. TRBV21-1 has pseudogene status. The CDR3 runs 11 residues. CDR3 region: CASPWGGKAFF. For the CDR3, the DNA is TGTGCCAGCCCCTGGGGGGGGAAAGCTTTCTTT.

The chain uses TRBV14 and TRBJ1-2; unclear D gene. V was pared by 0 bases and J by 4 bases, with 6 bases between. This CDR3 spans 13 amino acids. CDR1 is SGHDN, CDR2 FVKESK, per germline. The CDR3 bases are TGTGCCAGCAGCCAAGAGGGCCTCTATGGCTACACCTTC. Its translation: CASSQEGLYGYTF.

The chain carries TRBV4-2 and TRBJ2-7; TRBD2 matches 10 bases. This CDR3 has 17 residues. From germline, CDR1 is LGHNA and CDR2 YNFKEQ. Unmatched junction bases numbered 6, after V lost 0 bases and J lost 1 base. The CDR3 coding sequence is TGTGCCAGCAGCCAAGATTTGGGACTAGCGCCTTCCTACGAGCAGTACTTC. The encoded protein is CASSQDLGLAPSYEQYF.

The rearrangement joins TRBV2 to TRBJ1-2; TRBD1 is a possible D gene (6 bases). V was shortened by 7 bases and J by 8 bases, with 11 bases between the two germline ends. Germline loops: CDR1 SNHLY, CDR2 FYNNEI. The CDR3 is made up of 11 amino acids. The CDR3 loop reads CASILTGGYTF. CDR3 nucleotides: TGTGCCAGCATCCTGACAGGCGGCTACACCTTC.

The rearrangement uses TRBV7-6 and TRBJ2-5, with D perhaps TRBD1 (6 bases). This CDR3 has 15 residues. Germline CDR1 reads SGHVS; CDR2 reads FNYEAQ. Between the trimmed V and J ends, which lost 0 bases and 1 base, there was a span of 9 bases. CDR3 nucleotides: TGTGCCAGCAGCTTAGCCGGACAGAGCCAAGAGACCCAGTACTTC. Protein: CASSLAGQSQETQYF.

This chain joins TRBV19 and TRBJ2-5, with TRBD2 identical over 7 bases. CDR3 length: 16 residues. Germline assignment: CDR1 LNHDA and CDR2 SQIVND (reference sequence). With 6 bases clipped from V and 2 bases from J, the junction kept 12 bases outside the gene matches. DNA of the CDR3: TGTGCCAGTAGAGTAACCCAACTAGCGCCTCAAGAGACCCAGTACTTC. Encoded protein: CASRVTQLAPQETQYF.

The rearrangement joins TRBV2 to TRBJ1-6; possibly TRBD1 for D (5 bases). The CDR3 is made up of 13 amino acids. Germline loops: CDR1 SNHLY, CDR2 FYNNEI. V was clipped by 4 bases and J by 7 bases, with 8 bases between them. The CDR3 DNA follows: TGTGCCAGCAGTGGACAGCTGAATTCACCCCTCCACTTT. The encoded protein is CASSGQLNSPLHF.

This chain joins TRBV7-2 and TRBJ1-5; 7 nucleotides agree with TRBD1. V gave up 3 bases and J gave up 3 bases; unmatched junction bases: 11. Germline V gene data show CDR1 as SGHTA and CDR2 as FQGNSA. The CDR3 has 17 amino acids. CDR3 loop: CASSLRGLGVNNQPQHF. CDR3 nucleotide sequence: TGTGCCAGCAGCTTGAGGGGGCTTGGAGTAAACAATCAGCCCCAGCATTTT. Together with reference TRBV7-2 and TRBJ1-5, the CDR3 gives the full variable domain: GAGVSQSPSNKVTEKGKDVELRCDPISGHTALYWYRQSLGQGLEFLIYFQGNSAPDKSGLPSDRFSAERTGGSVSTLTIQRTQQEDSAVYLCASSLRGLGVNNQPQHFGDGTRLSIL.

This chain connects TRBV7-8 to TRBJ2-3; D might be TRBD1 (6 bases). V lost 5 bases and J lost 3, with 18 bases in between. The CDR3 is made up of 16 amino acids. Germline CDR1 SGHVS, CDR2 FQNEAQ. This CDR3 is CASSPRTGFGTDTQYF. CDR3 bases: TGTGCCAGCAGCCCGAGAACAGGGTTTGGAACAGATACGCAGTATTTT.

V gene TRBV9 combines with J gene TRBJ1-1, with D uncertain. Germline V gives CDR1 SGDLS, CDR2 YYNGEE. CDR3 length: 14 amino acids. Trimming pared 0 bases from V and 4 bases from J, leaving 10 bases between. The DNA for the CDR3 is TGTGCCAGCAGCGTAGGAGGGCTGCGCACTGAAGCTTTCTTT. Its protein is CASSVGGLRTEAFF.

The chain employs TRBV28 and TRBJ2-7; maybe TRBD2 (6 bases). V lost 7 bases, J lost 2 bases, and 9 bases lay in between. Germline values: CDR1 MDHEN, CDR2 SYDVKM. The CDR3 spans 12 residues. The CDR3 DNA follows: TGTGCCAGCAAGGCGGGGCCCTACGAGCAGTACTTC. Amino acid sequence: CASKAGPYEQYF.

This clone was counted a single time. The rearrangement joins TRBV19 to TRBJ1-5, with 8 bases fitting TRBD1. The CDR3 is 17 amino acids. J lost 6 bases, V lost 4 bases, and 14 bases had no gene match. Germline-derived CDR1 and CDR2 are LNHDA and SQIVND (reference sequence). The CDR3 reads CASSKLGQGNVPQPQHF. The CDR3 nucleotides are TGTGCCAGTAGTAAACTAGGACAGGGCAACGTCCCTCAGCCCCAGCATTTT.

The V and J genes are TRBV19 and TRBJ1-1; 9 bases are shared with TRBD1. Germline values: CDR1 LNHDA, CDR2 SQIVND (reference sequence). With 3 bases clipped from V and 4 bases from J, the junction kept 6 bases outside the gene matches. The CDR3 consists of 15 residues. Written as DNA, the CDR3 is TGTGCCAGTAGTATCCAGACAGGGGGGACCACTGAAGCTTTCTTT. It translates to CASSIQTGGTTEAFF.